This record covers a single TCR beta chain. Data came from immunoSEQ multiplex PCR; TCRdb stores just in-frame clones and leaves some out. The sample carries roughly 1,500,000 clones, around 98% recorded once. This sample is drawn from a study of shared clonotypes between healthy human individuals. The V and J ends lost 1 base and 4 bases respectively, with 9 bases between them. Germline V gives CDR1 SGHRS, CDR2 YFSETQ. This CDR3 spans 14 amino acids. The TCR sequence derives from a man aged 25 to 40 in good health. Material for sequencing was naive CD4+ T cells sorted from blood. Indicated subset: CD45RA+ positively selected. The V call is TRBV5-1, the J call TRBJ1-3; D unclear. The chain's CDR3 is CASSLTVTGNTIYF. The CDR3, as DNA: TGCGCCAGCAGCTTGACAGTAACCGGAAACACCATATATTTT.